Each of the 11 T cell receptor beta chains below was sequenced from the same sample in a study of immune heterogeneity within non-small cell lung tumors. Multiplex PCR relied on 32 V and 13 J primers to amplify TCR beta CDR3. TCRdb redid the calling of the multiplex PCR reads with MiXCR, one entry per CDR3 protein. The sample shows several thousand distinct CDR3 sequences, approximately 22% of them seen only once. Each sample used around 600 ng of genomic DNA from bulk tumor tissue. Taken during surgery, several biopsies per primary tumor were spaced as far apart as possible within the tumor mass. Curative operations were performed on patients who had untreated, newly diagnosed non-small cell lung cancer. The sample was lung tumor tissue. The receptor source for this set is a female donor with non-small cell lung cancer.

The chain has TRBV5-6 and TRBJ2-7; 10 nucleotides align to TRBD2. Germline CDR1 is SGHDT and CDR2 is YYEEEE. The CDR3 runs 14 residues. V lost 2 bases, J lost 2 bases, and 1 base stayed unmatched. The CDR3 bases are TGTGCCAGCAGCTTCGGACTAGCGGCCTACGAGCAGTACTTC. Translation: CASSFGLAAYEQYF. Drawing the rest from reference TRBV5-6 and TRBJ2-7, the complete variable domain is DAGVTQSPTHLIKTRGQQVTLRCSPKSGHDTVSWYQQALGQGPQFIFQYYEEEERQRGNFPDRFSGHQFPNYSSELNVNALLLGDSALYLCASSFGLAAYEQYFGPGTRLTVT.

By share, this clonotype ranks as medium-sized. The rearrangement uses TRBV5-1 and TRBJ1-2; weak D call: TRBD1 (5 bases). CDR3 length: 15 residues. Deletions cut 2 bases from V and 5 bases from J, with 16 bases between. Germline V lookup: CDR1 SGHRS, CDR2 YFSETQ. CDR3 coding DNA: TGCGCCAGCAGCTTCGGGACCATCAAAGAGTATGGCTACACCTTC. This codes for CASSFGTIKEYGYTF.

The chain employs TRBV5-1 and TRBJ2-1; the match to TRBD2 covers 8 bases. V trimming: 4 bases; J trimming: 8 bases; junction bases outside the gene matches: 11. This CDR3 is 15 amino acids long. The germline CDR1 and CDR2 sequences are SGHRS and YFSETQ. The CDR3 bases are TGCGCCAGCAGCCCCCCTGGGCGGGAGGAGTATGAGCAGTTCTTC. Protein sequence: CASSPPGREEYEQFF.

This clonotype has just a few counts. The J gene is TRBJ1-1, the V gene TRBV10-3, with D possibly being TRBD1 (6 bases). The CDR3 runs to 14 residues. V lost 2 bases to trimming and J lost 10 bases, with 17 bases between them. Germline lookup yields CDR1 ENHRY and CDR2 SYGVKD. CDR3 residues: CAISERGGRLGAFF. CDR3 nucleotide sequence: TGTGCCATCAGTGAGCGCGGGGGGCGGCTAGGAGCTTTCTTT.

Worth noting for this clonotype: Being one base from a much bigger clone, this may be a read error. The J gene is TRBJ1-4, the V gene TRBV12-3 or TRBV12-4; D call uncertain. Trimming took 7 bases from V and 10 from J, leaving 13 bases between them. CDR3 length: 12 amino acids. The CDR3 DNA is TGTGCCAGCATTTATCGGATGGGAAAACTGTTTTTT. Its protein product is CASIYRMGKLFF.

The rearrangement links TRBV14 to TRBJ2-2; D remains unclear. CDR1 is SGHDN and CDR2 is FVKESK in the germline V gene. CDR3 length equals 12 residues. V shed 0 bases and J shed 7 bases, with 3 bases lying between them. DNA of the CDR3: TGTGCCAGCAGCCAAGAGTTCGGGGAGCTGTTTTTT. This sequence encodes CASSQEFGELFF.

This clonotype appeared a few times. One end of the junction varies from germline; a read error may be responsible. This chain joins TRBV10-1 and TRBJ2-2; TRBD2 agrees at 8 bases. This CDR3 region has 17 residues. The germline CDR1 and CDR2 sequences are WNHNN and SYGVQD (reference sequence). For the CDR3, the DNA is TGCGCCGGCAGTGAGTCCGGAGCGGGAGAAAACACCGGGGAGCTGTTTTTT. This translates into CAGSESGAGENTGELFF.

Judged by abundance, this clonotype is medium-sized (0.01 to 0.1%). CDR3 loop: CASSSLGWDEQYF. The CDR3 DNA reads as TGTGCCAGCAGTTCCCTGGGATGGGACGAGCAGTACTTC. This chain uses TRBV6-1 with TRBJ2-7; D is unresolved. V was pared by 5 bases and J by 5 bases, with 13 bases between. Germline CDR1 and CDR2: MNHNS and SASEGT. CDR3 length equals 13 residues.

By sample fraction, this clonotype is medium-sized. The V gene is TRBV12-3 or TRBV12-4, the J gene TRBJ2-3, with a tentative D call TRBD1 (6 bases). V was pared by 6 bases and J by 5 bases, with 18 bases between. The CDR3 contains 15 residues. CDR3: CASSQLQGLRDTQYF. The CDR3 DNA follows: TGTGCCAGCAGCCAGCTGCAGGGGTTGCGAGATACGCAGTATTTT.

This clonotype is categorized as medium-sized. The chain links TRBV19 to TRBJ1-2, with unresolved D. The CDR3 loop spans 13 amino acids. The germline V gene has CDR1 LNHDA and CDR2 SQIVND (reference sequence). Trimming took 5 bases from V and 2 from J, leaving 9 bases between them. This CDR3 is CASSRTENYGYTF. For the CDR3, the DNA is TGTGCCAGTAGTCGGACGGAAAACTATGGCTACACCTTC.

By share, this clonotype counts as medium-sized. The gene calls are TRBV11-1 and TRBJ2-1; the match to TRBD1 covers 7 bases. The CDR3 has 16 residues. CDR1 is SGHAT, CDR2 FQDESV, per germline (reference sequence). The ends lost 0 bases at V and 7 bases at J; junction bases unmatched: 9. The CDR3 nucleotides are TGTGCCAGCAGCTTAGCGCGAGGGGGCCCGGGTAATGAGCAGTTCTTC. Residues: CASSLARGGPGNEQFF. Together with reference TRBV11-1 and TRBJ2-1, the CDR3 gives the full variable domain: EAEVAQSPRYKITEKSQAVAFWCDPISGHATLYWYRQILGQGPELLVQFQDESVVDDSQLPKDRFSAERLKGVDSTLKIQPAELGDSAMYLCASSLARGGPGNEQFFGPGTRLTVL.